This paragraph reports one T cell receptor beta chain. Assay used: immunoSEQ multiplex PCR; TCRdb lists only in-frame clones, some missing. The table has about 93,000 clones, approximately 92% seen once; the top ten hold approximately 2%. The data were taken from a study of T cell changes during pregnancy in multiple sclerosis. Trimming pared 0 bases from V and 3 bases from J, leaving 20 bases between. This CDR3 is built from 18 residues. Germline V gives CDR1 LGHNA, CDR2 YNFKEQ. The chain is built from TRBV4-2 and TRBJ2-5, with D tentatively TRBD1 (6 bases). The clonotype originates from a female donor with multiple sclerosis, enrolled in a pregnancy study. Source: peripheral blood, taken after pregnancy. The CDR3: CASSQESRATGIEETQYF. The CDR3 DNA reads as TGTGCCAGCAGCCAAGAGTCTAGGGCTACAGGGATCGAAGAGACCCAGTACTTC.